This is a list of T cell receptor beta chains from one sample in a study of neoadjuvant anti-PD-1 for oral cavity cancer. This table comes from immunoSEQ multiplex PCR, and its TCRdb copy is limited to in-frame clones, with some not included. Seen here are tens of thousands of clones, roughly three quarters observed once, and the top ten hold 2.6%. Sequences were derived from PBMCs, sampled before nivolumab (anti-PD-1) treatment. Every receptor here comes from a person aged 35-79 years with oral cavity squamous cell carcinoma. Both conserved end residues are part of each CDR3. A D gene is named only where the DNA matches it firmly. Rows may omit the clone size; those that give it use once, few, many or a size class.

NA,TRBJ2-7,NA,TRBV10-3,CAISEGPVPEQYF,TGTGCCATCAGTGAAGGACCCGTGCCCGAGCAGTACTTC
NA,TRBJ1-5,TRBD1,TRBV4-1,CASSQDGQGDQPQHF,TGCGCCAGCAGCCAAGATGGGCAGGGGGATCAGCCCCAGCATTTT
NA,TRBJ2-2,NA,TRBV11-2,CASSLKGAGELFF,TGTGCCAGCAGCCTTAAGGGGGCCGGGGAGCTGTTTTTT
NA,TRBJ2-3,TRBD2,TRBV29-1,CSSNLGLALGDTQYF,TGCAGCTCAAACTTGGGACTAGCGTTAGGAGATACGCAGTATTTT
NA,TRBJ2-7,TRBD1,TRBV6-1,CASSSDRNTLYEQYF,TGTGCCAGCAGTTCGGACAGGAATACACTCTACGAGCAGTACTTC
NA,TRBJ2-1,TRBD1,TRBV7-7,CASSLQGQGGNNEQFF,TGTGCTAGCAGCTTGCAGGGACAGGGGGGGAACAATGAGCAGTTCTTC
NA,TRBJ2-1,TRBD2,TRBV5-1,CASSLQTSGNNEQFF,TGCGCCAGCAGCTTGCAGACTAGCGGAAACAATGAGCAGTTCTTC
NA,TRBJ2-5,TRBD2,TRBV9,CASSVGSSGWETQYF,TGTGCCAGCAGCGTAGGTAGTAGCGGGTGGGAGACCCAGTACTTC
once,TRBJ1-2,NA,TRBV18,CASSPQDSRANYGYTF,TGTGCCAGCTCACCACAAGACTCCCGAGCTAACTATGGCTACACCTTC
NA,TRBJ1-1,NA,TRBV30,CAWRKGPNTEAFF,TGTGCCTGGAGAAAGGGACCAAACACTGAAGCTTTCTTT
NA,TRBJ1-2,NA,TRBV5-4,CASSAGRTYGYTF,TGTGCCAGCAGCGCGGGACGGACCTATGGCTACACCTTC
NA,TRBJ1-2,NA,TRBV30,CASHGGQRFYTF,TGTGCCTCCCACGGGGGCCAAAGATTCTACACCTTC
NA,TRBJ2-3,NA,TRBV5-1,CASSSGQRIGTDTQYF,TGCGCCAGCAGCTCTGGACAGCGGATAGGCACAGATACGCAGTATTTT
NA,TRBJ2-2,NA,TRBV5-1,CASSPRAGAPIAGELFF,TGCGCCAGCAGCCCCCGTGCAGGTGCCCCCATCGCCGGGGAGCTGTTTTTT
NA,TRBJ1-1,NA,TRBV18,CASSPDTEAFF,TGTGCCAGCTCACCGGACACTGAAGCTTTCTTT
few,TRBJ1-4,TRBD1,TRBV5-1,CASSSTGATNEKLFF,TGCGCCAGCAGCTCCACAGGGGCAACTAATGAAAAACTGTTTTTT
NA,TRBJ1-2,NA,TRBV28,CASSRRTEPYGYTF,TGTGCCAGCAGTAGAAGGACAGAGCCCTATGGCTACACCTTC
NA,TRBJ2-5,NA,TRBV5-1,CASSHSGFSQETQYF,TGCGCCAGCAGCCATTCAGGGTTCTCCCAAGAGACCCAGTACTTC
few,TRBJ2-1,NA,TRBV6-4,CASSDDSYNEQFF,TGTGCCAGCAGTGACGACTCCTACAATGAGCAGTTCTTC
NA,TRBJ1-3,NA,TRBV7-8,CASSPEGNTIYF,TGTGCCAGCAGCCCGGAGGGAAACACCATATATTTT
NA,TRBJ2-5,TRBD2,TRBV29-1,CSGNFGLANHQETQYF,TGCAGCGGTAACTTCGGACTAGCCAATCATCAAGAGACCCAGTACTTC
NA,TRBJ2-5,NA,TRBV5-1,CASSFTTGRQETQYF,TGCGCCAGCAGCTTTACAACAGGGAGACAAGAGACCCAGTACTTC
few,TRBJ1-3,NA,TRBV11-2,CASALGGVSGNTIYF,TGTGCCAGCGCCTTGGGGGGGGTCTCTGGAAACACCATATATTTT
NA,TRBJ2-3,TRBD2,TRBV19,CASTPRRAGGSGTDTQYF,TGTGCCAGTACCCCGCGAAGGGCGGGAGGTTCAGGCACAGATACGCAGTATTTT
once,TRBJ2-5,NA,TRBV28,CASSPGTRPQETQYF,TGTGCCAGCAGTCCCGGGACGAGGCCCCAAGAGACCCAGTACTTC
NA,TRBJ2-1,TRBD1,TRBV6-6,CASRPPGQDNEQFF,TGTGCCAGCAGGCCCCCGGGACAGGACAATGAGCAGTTCTTC
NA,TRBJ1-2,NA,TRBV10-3,CAISEYQYEYTF,TGTGCCATCAGTGAGTACCAGTATGAATACACCTTC
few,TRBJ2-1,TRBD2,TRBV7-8,CASSYPLLRTSGSGEQFF,TGTGCCAGCAGCTACCCACTACTACGGACTAGCGGGAGTGGGGAGCAGTTCTTC
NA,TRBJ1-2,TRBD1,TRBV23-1,CASSRQGASRAYGYTF,TGCGCCAGCAGTCGCCAGGGGGCTTCAAGGGCCTATGGCTACACCTTC
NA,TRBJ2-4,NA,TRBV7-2,CASSLARGRKNIQYF,TGTGCCAGCAGCTTGGCTCGAGGACGCAAAAACATTCAGTACTTC
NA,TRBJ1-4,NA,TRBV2,CASSDSGTTTNEKLFF,TGTGCCAGCAGTGATTCGGGGACAACAACTAATGAAAAACTGTTTTTT
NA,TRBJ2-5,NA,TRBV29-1,CSVDVRRGQETQYF,TGCAGCGTTGATGTTAGGCGGGGCCAAGAGACCCAGTACTTC
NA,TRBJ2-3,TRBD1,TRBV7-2,CATRDRVEDTQYF,TGTGCCACCCGGGACAGGGTGGAAGATACGCAGTATTTT